Listed here are 6 T cell receptor beta chains from one sample, sequenced in a study of beta chain features in type 1 diabetes. Expressed TCRB transcripts were sequenced because the entire RNA isolate underwent reverse transcription. Profiled with immunoSEQ multiplex PCR; TCRdb holds only in-frame clones, not every one. The sample lists fewer than 500,000 clones; approximately 13% were seen once. The sample taken for sequencing was naive CD4+ T cells from blood. These receptors were obtained from a man between 25 and 39 years old in good health.

This clone has more than one count but fewer than ten. The chain combines TRBV10-3 with TRBJ2-1; D gene unclear. V shed 7 bases and J shed 10 bases, with 17 bases lying between them. The CDR3 is made up of 13 amino acids. Germline CDR1 reads ENHRY; CDR2 reads SYGVKD. In nucleotides, the CDR3 is TGTGCCATCACAGTCTCCCGACAAGTCGAGCAGTTCTTC. It codes for CAITVSRQVEQFF.

This sequence joins TRBV5-1 and TRBJ2-1; no firm D call. Germline CDR1 and CDR2: SGHRS and YFSETQ. CDR3 size: 13 residues. V was clipped by 1 base and J by 2 bases, with 4 bases between them. CDR3 region: CASSLPAYNEQFF. The CDR3, as DNA: TGCGCCAGCAGCTTGCCGGCCTACAATGAGCAGTTCTTC.

The gene calls are TRBV29-1 and TRBJ2-3; no clear D gene. The germline V gene encodes CDR1 SQVTM and CDR2 ANQGSEA. The V gene lost 4 bases and the J gene lost 2 bases, with 7 bases spanning the gap. This CDR3 has 12 amino acids. The CDR3 reads CSVVLNTDTQYF. CDR3 nucleotide sequence: TGCAGCGTTGTACTAAACACAGATACGCAGTATTTT.

This clone was counted between two and nine times. The genes are TRBV12-5 and TRBJ1-4, with a possible D match to TRBD1 (5 bases). V was shortened by 0 bases and J by 0 bases, with 8 bases between the two germline ends. The germline gives CDR1 LGHNT, CDR2 FRNRAP. The CDR3 covers 16 residues. The CDR3 is CASGLVLTATNEKLFF. The CDR3 DNA reads as TGTGCTAGTGGTTTGGTATTGACAGCAACTAATGAAAAACTGTTTTTT.

The chain links TRBV25-1 to TRBJ2-3; maybe TRBD2 (5 bases). Trimming took off 4 bases at V and 2 bases at J, with 13 bases between the two ends. The CDR3 is 15 amino acids. The germline V gene has CDR1 MGHDK and CDR2 SYGVNS. DNA for the CDR3: TGTGCCAGCAGTGTCAGCGGAGGCTACACAGATACGCAGTATTTT. It encodes CASSVSGGYTDTQYF. Filled out from reference TRBV25-1 and TRBJ2-3, the complete variable domain reads EADIYQTPRYLVIGTGKKITLECSQTMGHDKMYWYQQDPGMELHLIHYSYGVNSTEKGDLSSESTVSRIRTEHFPLTLESARPSHTSQYLCASSVSGGYTDTQYFGPGTRLTVL.

This clone was found a few times. This chain uses TRBV19 with TRBJ2-3, with 8 positions matching TRBD2. CDR1 LNHDA and CDR2 SQIVND come from the germline V gene (reference sequence). V dropped 6 bases and J dropped 3; count of bases not matched to a gene: 8. The CDR3 loop spans 15 amino acids. The CDR3 loop is CASRPGLEYTDTQYF. The CDR3 DNA sequence: TGTGCCAGTAGACCGGGACTAGAGTATACAGATACGCAGTATTTT. Variable domain in full (rest from reference TRBV19 and TRBJ2-3): DGGITQSPKYLFRKEGQNVTLSCEQNLNHDAMYWYRQDPGQGLRLIYYSQIVNDFQKGDIAEGYSVSREKKESFPLTVTSAQKNPTAFYLCASRPGLEYTDTQYFGPGTRLTVL.